Below are 14 T cell receptor beta chains sequenced from a single sample in a study of a mutant IDH1 vaccine in newly diagnosed glioma (dated by TCRdb to the early 2020s). The library was produced with the immunoSEQ multiplex PCR assay. The table comes from immuneACCESS by way of TCRdb, which keeps in-frame sequences with V and J called. Part of the clones is missing from these tables; in studies checked, under half for an unresolved V gene and the rest for unknown reasons. Counted in this sample were some 71,000 clones; about 88% of them appeared once. The ten largest clones represent 1.5% to 2.5% of the sample. Their cognate antigens are unknown. Explained via the paper, the time point label denotes: week 35, safety follow-up. A 20-mer mutant IDH1 peptide at 300 micrograms in Montanide made up each vaccine dose, which was injected subcutaneously together with topical imiquimod. The source was PBMCs, collected from a glioma patient whose treatment included an IDH1 peptide vaccine. The origin of the receptors is a man aged 25 to 40 with glioma.

The V and J genes are TRBV5-1 and TRBJ1-2; D unclear. Between the trimmed V and J ends, which lost 4 bases and 1 base, there was a span of 5 bases. The CDR3 totals 12 residues. The germline CDR1 and CDR2 sequences are SGHRS and YFSETQ. CDR3 sequence reads: CASSRDNYGYTF. The CDR3, as DNA: TGCGCCAGCAGCAGGGATAACTATGGCTACACCTTC.

V and J are TRBV5-8 and TRBJ1-1, with a weak D call TRBD1 (6 bases). CDR1 is SGHTS, CDR2 YDEGEE, per germline. CDR3 size: 16 residues. With 0 bases removed from V and 3 bases from J, the gap between germline ends came to 15 bases. Here the CDR3 reads CASSLAGAQGDTEAFF. CDR3 coding DNA: TGTGCCAGCAGCTTGGCCGGGGCACAGGGCGACACTGAAGCTTTCTTT.

This clone was detected only once. The chain is built from TRBV4-1 and TRBJ2-7; tentatively, D is TRBD1 (5 bases). V was pared by 0 bases and J by 3 bases, with 12 bases between. Germline V CDR1 and CDR2: MGHRA, YSYEKL. This CDR3 spans 15 amino acids. CDR3 amino acids: CASSQDEQVYYEQYF. In nucleotides, the CDR3 is TGCGCCAGCAGCCAAGATGAACAGGTTTACTACGAGCAGTACTTC.

CDR3 protein: CASRTGLLTDTQYF. In DNA form, the CDR3 reads TGTGCCAGTAGGACAGGGCTCCTAACAGATACGCAGTATTTT. The chain links TRBV19 to TRBJ2-3; TRBD1 agrees at 7 bases. The CDR3 covers 14 residues. V trimming: 6 bases; J trimming: 3 bases; junction bases outside the gene matches: 6. CDR1 and CDR2 (germline): LNHDA, SQIVND (reference sequence).

The chain combines TRBV19 with TRBJ1-1; D remains ambiguous. The V gene's germline CDR1 is LNHDA and CDR2 SQIVND (reference sequence). The CDR3 runs to 14 residues. V dropped 7 bases and J dropped 1 base, with 13 bases sitting between them. The CDR3 DNA reads TGTGCCAGTAAGATCGCGACGGCGAACACTGAAGCTTTCTTT. Translated, it gives CASKIATANTEAFF.

CDR3 region: CASRSKGLLGYTF. The CDR3 DNA sequence: TGTGCCAGCAGGTCGAAGGGGTTGCTTGGCTACACCTTC. V and J are TRBV6-5 and TRBJ1-2, with D possibly matching TRBD1 (5 bases). Germline CDR1 MNHEY, CDR2 SVGAGI. The CDR3 consists of 13 residues. V dropped 6 bases and J dropped 7 bases, with 15 bases sitting between them.

The chain is built from TRBV9 and TRBJ2-5; 7 bases fit TRBD2. Germline CDR1 SGDLS, CDR2 YYNGEE. With V trimmed by 0 bases and J by 2 bases, 4 bases remained unmatched. The CDR3 spans 15 residues. The CDR3 here is CASSVASSGQETQYF. Written as DNA, the CDR3 is TGTGCCAGCAGCGTAGCGTCTAGCGGACAAGAGACCCAGTACTTC.

This chain links TRBV11-2 with TRBJ2-3; the match to TRBD1 covers 9 bases. After removal of 8 bases from V and 5 bases from J, the junction contained 11 bases not matched to a gene. CDR3 length: 15 residues. Germline CDR1 SGHAT, CDR2 FQNNGV. The DNA for the CDR3 is TGTGCCAGCCGCCTGAACAGGGGGCGTATAGATACGCAGTATTTT. This sequence encodes CASRLNRGRIDTQYF.

This chain links TRBV5-5 with TRBJ1-2, with TRBD1 as a possible D gene (6 bases). Germline CDR1 reads SGHKS; CDR2 reads YYEKEE (reference sequence). The CDR3 length is 11 residues. The germline V and J ends were trimmed by 3 bases and 8 bases, with 8 bases remaining between them. CDR3 DNA: TGTGCCAGCAGCTACAGGGTGGGCTACACCTTC. Its translation is CASSYRVGYTF.

The rearrangement joins TRBV28 to TRBJ1-1; D not resolved. There are 12 residues in the CDR3. From germline, CDR1 is MDHEN and CDR2 SYDVKM. V was pared by 2 bases and J by 3 bases, with 4 bases between. DNA for the CDR3: TGTGCCAGCAGTTTAGGCTACACTGAAGCTTTCTTT. This encodes CASSLGYTEAFF.

This CDR3 reads CASSHPRLAGGGETQYF. CDR3 in DNA: TGTGCCAGCAGCCACCCGAGACTAGCGGGGGGGGGTGAGACCCAGTACTTC. The chain links TRBV28 to TRBJ2-5; 14 positions match TRBD2. With 6 bases clipped from V and 5 bases from J, the junction kept 11 bases outside the gene matches. Germline values: CDR1 MDHEN, CDR2 SYDVKM. The CDR3 spans 17 residues.

This chain links TRBV5-4 with TRBJ1-2, with 8 positions matching TRBD1. After removal of 3 bases from V and 2 bases from J, the junction contained 3 bases not matched to a gene. The CDR3 loop spans 14 amino acids. From germline, CDR1 is SGHNT and CDR2 YYREEE (reference sequence). Here the CDR3 DNA reads TGTGCCAGCAGCTCATGGACAGGGAACTATGGCTACACCTTC. This sequence encodes CASSSWTGNYGYTF.

The chain employs TRBV27 and TRBJ2-7; TRBD2 matches 7 bases. The V gene end was trimmed by 5 bases and the J gene end by 4 bases; junction bases not matched to a gene: 11. In germline, CDR1 is MNHEY, CDR2 SMNVEV (reference sequence). This CDR3 contains 15 residues. The CDR3 coding sequence is TGTGCCAGCAGTCCCCCGGGACTACCACCATACGAGCAGTACTTC. Amino acid sequence: CASSPPGLPPYEQYF.

The V and J genes are TRBV5-8 and TRBJ1-1; D not resolved. Germline CDR1 SGHTS, CDR2 YDEGEE. Trimming stripped 0 bases from V and 4 bases from J, with 4 bases between. The CDR3 extends over 12 amino acids. CDR3 loop: CASSLDPTEAFF. In DNA form, the CDR3 reads TGTGCCAGCAGCTTGGACCCCACTGAAGCTTTCTTT.